These T cell receptor beta chains were read from a single sample in a study of blood T cells in healthy people across ages. A single record per CDR3 protein comes from TCRdb applying MiXCR to the 5' RACE reads. This sample yields fewer than 700,000 distinct CDR3 sequences, of which 47% are seen a single time; 20% to 25% belongs to the top ten. The sequenced sample was blood. The receptors were gathered from a man at least 80 years old in good health. Both conserved end residues are trimmed from each CDR3.

J: TRBJ2-5
V: TRBV12-3/TRBV12-4
CDR3: ASSSDGETQY

J: TRBJ2-3
V: TRBV4-3
CDR3: ASSQGTSGDGTDTQY

J: TRBJ2-3
V: TRBV7-9
CDR3: ASYWGRQGPDTQY

J: TRBJ2-5
V: TRBV20-1
CDR3: SARDTGSETQY

J: TRBJ2-3
V: TRBV15
CDR3: ATSRVVTGTSTDTQY

J: TRBJ2-1
V: TRBV7-2
CDR3: ASSRTTSGSNEQF

J: TRBJ2-2
V: TRBV6-5
CDR3: ASRRTKAGELF

J: TRBJ2-1
V: TRBV4-3
CDR3: ASSQDLASGGLTYNEQF

J: TRBJ2-5
V: TRBV10-1
CDR3: ASSDNLRETQY

J: TRBJ1-2
V: TRBV20-1
CDR3: SVGTDRRANYGYT

J: TRBJ2-4
V: TRBV9
CDR3: ASSAPGAPDKNIQY

J: TRBJ1-2
V: TRBV10-1
CDR3: ASSESIRGGGYT

J: TRBJ1-1
V: TRBV29-1
CDR3: SGGDDKSRVAF

J: NA
V: TRBV28
CDR3: ASSFRSRSYEQY

J: TRBJ2-5
V: TRBV20-1
CDR3: SADNARTGRAQY

J: NA
V: TRBV12-3/TRBV12-4
CDR3: ASSRGLANHQETQF

J: TRBJ1-5
V: TRBV7-2
CDR3: ASSSKWDQPQH

J: TRBJ1-6
V: TRBV12-3/TRBV12-4
CDR3: ASRAQGRNSPLH

J: TRBJ2-7
V: TRBV7-9
CDR3: ASNPDGAGEQY

J: TRBJ2-1
V: TRBV12-3/TRBV12-4
CDR3: ASSGTGSYNEQF

J: TRBJ2-1
V: TRBV7-3
CDR3: ASSQPPDGFGEQF

J: TRBJ2-3
V: TRBV11-2
CDR3: ASSLIAFSTDTQY

J: TRBJ1-6
V: TRBV2
CDR3: ASSSSSYNSPLH

J: TRBJ2-6
V: TRBV2
CDR3: ASIRDRGFSGANVLT

J: TRBJ1-6
V: TRBV27
CDR3: ASSPRRGQLPSYNSPLH

J: TRBJ2-7
V: TRBV12-3/TRBV12-4
CDR3: ASSSWTGHSEQY

J: TRBJ2-1
V: TRBV29-1
CDR3: SGYRDRYNEQF

J: TRBJ1-6
V: TRBV4-1
CDR3: ASSQEGTGVSPLH

J: TRBJ2-1
V: TRBV12-3/TRBV12-4
CDR3: ASSPGTREYNEQF

J: TRBJ2-3
V: TRBV20-1
CDR3: SARKVAGSTDTQY

J: TRBJ2-7
V: TRBV7-2
CDR3: ASSLDGDRTYEQY

J: TRBJ1-6
V: TRBV7-2
CDR3: ASSLTGDGSPLH

J: TRBJ2-7
V: TRBV28
CDR3: ASSRDRTRYEQY

J: NA
V: TRBV7-2
CDR3: ASSLAGRAYEQY

J: TRBJ2-5
V: TRBV5-6
CDR3: ASSEGTKAPRETQY